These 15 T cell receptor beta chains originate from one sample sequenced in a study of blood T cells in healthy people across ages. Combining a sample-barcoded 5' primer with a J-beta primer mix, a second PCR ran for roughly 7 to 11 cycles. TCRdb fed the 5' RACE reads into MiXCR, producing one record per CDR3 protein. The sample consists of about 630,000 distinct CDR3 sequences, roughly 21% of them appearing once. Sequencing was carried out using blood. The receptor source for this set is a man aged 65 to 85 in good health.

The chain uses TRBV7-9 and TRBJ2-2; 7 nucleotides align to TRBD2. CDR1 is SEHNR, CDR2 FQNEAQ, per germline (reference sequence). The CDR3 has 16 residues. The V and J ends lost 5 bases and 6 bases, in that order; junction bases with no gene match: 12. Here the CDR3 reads CASSQKMGGSPGELFF. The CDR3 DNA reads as TGTGCCAGCAGCCAAAAGATGGGCGGGAGCCCCGGGGAGCTGTTTTTT.

DNA of the CDR3: TGTGCCAGCAGACTACGGTTCACCGGGGAGCTGTTTTTT. Translated, it gives CASRLRFTGELFF. This chain uses TRBV2 with TRBJ2-2; no firm D call. Germline V gives CDR1 SNHLY, CDR2 FYNNEI. The CDR3 extends over 13 amino acids. V lost 6 bases and J lost 4, with 9 bases in between.

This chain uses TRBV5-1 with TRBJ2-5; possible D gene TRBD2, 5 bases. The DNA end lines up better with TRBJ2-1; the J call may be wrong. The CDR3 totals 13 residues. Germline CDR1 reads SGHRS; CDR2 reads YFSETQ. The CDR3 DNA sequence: TGCGCCAGCAGCTACGGGGCCTACAATGAGCAGTTCTTC. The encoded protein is CASSYGAYNEQFF.

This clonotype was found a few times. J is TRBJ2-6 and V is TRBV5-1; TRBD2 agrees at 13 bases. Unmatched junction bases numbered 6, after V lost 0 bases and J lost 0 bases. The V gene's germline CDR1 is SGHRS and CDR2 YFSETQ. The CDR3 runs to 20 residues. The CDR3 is CASSLDGTSGTNSGANVLTF. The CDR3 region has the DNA TGCGCCAGCAGCTTGGACGGGACTAGCGGGACTAACTCTGGGGCCAACGTCCTGACTTTC.

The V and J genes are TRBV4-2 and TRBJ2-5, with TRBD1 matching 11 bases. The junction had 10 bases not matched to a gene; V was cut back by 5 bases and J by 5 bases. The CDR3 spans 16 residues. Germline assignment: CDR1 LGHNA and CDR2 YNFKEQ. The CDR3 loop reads CASSRTGGDHSETQYF. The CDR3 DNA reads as TGTGCCAGCAGCAGGACAGGGGGCGACCATTCCGAGACCCAGTACTTC.

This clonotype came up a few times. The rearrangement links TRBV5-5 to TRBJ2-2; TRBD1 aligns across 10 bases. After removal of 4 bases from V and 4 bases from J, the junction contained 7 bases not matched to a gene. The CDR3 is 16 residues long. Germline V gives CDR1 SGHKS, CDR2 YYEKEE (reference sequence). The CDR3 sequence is CASSPFRQGATGELFF. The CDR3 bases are TGTGCCAGCAGCCCATTTCGACAGGGGGCCACCGGGGAGCTGTTTTTT.

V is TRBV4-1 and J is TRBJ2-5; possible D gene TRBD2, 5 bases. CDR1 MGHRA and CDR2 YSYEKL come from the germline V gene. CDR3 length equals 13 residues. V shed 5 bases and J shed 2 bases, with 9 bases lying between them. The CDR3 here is CASSRLPQETQYF. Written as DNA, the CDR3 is TGCGCCAGCAGCAGACTACCTCAAGAGACCCAGTACTTC.

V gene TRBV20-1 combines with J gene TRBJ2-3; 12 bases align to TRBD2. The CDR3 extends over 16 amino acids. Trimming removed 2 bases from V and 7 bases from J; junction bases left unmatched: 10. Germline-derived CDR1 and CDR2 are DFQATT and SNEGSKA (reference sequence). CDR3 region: CSARRTLAGGLYTQYF. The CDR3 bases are TGCAGTGCTAGAAGGACGCTAGCGGGAGGGCTATATACGCAGTATTTT.

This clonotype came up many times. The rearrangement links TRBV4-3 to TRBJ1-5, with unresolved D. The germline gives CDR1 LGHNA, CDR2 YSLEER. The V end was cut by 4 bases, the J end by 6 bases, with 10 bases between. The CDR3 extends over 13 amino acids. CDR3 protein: CASSPGISQPQHF. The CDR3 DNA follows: TGCGCCAGCAGCCCAGGAATCAGTCAGCCCCAGCATTTT.

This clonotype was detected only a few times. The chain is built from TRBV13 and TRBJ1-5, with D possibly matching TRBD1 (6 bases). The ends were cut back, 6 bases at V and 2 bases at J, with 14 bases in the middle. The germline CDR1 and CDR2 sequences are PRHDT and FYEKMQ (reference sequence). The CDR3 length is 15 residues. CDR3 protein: CASRKTAGGNQPQHF. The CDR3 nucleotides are TGTGCCAGCAGAAAAACCGCAGGGGGCAATCAGCCCCAGCATTTT.

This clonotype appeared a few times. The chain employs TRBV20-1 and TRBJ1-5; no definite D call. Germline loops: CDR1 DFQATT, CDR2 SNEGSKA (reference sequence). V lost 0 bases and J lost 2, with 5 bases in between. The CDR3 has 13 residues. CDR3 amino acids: CSARDGGNQPQHF. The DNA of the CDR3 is TGCAGTGCTAGAGACGGGGGCAATCAGCCCCAGCATTTT.

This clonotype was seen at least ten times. The chain's CDR3 is CASSQGAKNIQYF. The CDR3 bases are TGTGCCAGTTCCCAGGGGGCCAAAAACATTCAGTACTTC. The rearrangement uses TRBV6-5 and TRBJ2-4; a possible D gene is TRBD1 (6 bases). CDR1 and CDR2 (germline): MNHEY, SVGAGI. CDR3 length: 13 amino acids. The germline V and J ends were trimmed by 9 bases and 1 base, with 10 bases remaining between them.

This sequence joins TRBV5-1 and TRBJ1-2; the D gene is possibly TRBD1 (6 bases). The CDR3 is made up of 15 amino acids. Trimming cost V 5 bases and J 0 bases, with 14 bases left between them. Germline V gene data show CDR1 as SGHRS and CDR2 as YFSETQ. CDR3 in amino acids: CASRSTGTTNYGYTF. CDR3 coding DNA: TGCGCCAGCAGATCAACCGGGACAACTAACTATGGCTACACCTTC. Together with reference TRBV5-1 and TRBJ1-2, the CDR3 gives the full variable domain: KAGVTQTPRYLIKTRGQQVTLSCSPISGHRSVSWYQQTPGQGLQFLFEYFSETQRNKGNFPGRFSGRQFSNSRSEMNVSTLELGDSALYLCASRSTGTTNYGYTFGSGTRLTVV.

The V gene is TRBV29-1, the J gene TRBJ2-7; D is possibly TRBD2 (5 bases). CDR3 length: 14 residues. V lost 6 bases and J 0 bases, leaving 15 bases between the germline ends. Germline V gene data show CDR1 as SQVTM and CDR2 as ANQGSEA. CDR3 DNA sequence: TGCAGCGTCCGAGGGTTCCGGAGCTCCTACGAGCAGTACTTC. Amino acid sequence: CSVRGFRSSYEQYF.

The CDR3, as DNA: TGCAGTGGTATAGAAGGGGGCCGTGGCTACACCTTC. It is translated as CSGIEGGRGYTF. The chain links TRBV20-1 to TRBJ1-2, with 7 positions matching TRBD1. The CDR3 covers 12 residues. From germline, CDR1 is DFQATT and CDR2 SNEGSKA (reference sequence). V was pared by 7 bases and J by 7 bases, with 9 bases of the junction left unmatched.